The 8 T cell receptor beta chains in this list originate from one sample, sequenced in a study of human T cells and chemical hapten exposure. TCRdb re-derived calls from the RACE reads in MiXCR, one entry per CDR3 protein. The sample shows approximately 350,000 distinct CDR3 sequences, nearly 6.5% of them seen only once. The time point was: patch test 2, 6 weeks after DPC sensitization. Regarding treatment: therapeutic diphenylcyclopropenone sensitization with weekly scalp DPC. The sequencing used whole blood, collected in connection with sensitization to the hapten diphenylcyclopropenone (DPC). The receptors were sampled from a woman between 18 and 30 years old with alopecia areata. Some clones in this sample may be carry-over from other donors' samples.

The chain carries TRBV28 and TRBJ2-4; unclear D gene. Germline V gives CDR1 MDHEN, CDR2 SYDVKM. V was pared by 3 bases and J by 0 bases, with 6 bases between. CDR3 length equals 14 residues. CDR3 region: CASSFLRAKNIQYF. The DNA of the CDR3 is TGTGCCAGCAGTTTTTTGAGAGCCAAAAACATTCAGTACTTC.

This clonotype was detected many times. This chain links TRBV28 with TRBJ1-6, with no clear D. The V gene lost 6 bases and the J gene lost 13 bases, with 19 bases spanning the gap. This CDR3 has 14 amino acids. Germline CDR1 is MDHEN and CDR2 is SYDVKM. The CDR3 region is CASSLDTGLRPLHF. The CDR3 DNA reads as TGTGCCAGCAGCCTCGACACCGGCTTACGGCCCCTCCACTTT.

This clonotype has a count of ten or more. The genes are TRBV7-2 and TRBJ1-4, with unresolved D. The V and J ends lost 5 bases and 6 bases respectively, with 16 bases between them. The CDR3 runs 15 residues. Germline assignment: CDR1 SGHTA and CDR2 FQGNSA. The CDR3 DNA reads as TGTGCCAGCAGCACGATTGGTCCATGGGATGAAAAACTGTTTTTT. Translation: CASSTIGPWDEKLFF.

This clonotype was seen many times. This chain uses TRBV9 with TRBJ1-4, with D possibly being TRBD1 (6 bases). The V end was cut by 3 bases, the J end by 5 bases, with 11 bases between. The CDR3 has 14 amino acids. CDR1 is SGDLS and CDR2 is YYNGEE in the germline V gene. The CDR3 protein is CASSGDNLNEKLFF. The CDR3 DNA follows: TGTGCCAGCAGCGGGGACAACTTGAATGAAAAACTGTTTTTT.

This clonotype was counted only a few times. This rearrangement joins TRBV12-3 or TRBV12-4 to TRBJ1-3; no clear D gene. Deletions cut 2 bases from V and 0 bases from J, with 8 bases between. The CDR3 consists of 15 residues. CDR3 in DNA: TGTGCCAGCAGTTTATTCCAATCCTCTGGAAACACCATATATTTT. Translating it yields CASSLFQSSGNTIYF.

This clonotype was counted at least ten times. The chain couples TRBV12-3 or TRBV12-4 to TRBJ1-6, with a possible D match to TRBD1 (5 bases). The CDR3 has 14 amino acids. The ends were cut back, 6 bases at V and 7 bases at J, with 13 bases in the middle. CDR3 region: CASSRDGGNSPLHF. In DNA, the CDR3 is TGTGCCAGCAGCCGGGACGGTGGAAATTCACCCCTCCACTTT.

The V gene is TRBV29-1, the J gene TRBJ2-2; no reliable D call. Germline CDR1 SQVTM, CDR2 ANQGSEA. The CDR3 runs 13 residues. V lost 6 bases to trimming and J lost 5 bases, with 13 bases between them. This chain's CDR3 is CSVGSVRTGELFF. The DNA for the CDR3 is TGCAGCGTGGGCAGTGTTAGAACCGGGGAGCTGTTTTTT.

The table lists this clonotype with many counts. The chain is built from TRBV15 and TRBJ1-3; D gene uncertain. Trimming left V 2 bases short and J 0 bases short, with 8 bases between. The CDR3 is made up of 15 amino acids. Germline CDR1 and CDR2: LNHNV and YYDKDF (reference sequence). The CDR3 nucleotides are TGTGCCACCAGCAGACCCTGGAGCTCTGGAAACACCATATATTTT. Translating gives CATSRPWSSGNTIYF. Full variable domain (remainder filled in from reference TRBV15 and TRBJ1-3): DAMVIQNPRYQVTQFGKPVTLSCSQTLNHNVMYWYQQKSSQAPKLLFHYYDKDFNNEADTPDNFQSRRPNTSFCFLDIRSPGLGDTAMYLCATSRPWSSGNTIYFGEGSWLTVV.